The clone carrying this TCR beta chain appeared a single time. This sample is part of a study of PD-1 blockade in mismatch repair-deficient tumors. TCRdb's table, derived via immunoSEQ multiplex PCR, lists solely in-frame clones and lacks some. This table holds approximately 80,000 clones, roughly 80% found once. The CDR3 is 19 residues long. Germline values: CDR1 LGHNT, CDR2 FRNRAP. V was pared by 1 base and J by 0 bases, with 10 bases of the junction left unmatched. Mismatch repair deficiency was confirmed in all patients, by PCR or immunohistochemistry. The sequenced sample was peripheral blood, obtained 44 weeks after starting pembrolizumab. V usage is TRBV12-5 and J usage is TRBJ2-1; 9 bases align to TRBD2. The source of this sequence is an adult with mismatch repair-deficient cancer. Here the CDR3 DNA reads TGTGCTAGTGGTTTGGGCTACATACTAGCGGGCGACTCCTACAATGAGCAGTTCTTC. Amino acids: CASGLGYILAGDSYNEQFF.